These T cell receptor beta chains were read from a single sample in a study of breast tumors, draining lymph nodes, adjacent tissues. TCRdb ran MiXCR on the multiplex PCR reads and lists one entry per CDR3 protein. The sample consists of about 270,000 distinct CDR3 sequences, 30% to 35% of them appearing once. Sequenced material: axillary lymph node tissue. These receptors were collected from a female donor with breast cancer. Some clones in this sample may be carry-over from other donors' samples. The CDR3 runs from the conserved cysteine through the conserved F or W. A D gene is named only where the DNA matches it firmly. For some rows the clone size is stated as once, few or many, or as a class when expanded; others skip it.

V gene	J gene	CDR3 length	D gene	clone size	CDR3 DNA	CDR3 protein
TRBV6-6	TRBJ2-3	15	-	many	TGTGCCAGCAGTTCAGCGGGACATCCCACAGATACGCAGTATTTT	CASSSAGHPTDTQYF
TRBV9	TRBJ1-2	16	TRBD1	many	TGTGCCAGCAGCCAACCGGGACAGCCTTCGGACTATGGCTACACCTTC	CASSQPGQPSDYGYTF
TRBV12-3/TRBV12-4	TRBJ1-5	14	-	many	TGTGCCAGCAGCACCGGACAACGCAATCAGCCCCAGCATTTT	CASSTGQRNQPQHF
TRBV6-2/TRBV6-3	TRBJ2-1	13	-	-	TGTGCCAGCCGGCAACCGAGCCCCAATGAGCAGTTCTTC	CASRQPSPNEQFF
TRBV18	TRBJ2-2	15	TRBD2	-	TGTGCCAGCTCACCAGCTAGCGGATACACCGGGGAGCTGTTTTTT	CASSPASGYTGELFF
TRBV27	TRBJ2-1	12	TRBD1	many	TGTGCCAGCAGTACAACGACAGGGTTGAAGTTCTTC	CASSTTTGLKFF
TRBV11-1	TRBJ2-3	17	TRBD2	many	TGTGCCAGCAGCCACGATGGGACTAGCGGGAGTGCGGATACGCAGTATTTT	CASSHDGTSGSADTQYF
TRBV29-1	TRBJ1-2	14	TRBD1	-	TGCAGCTTAGTCCTGACAGGGCCTAACTATGGCTACACCTTC	CSLVLTGPNYGYTF
TRBV20-1	TRBJ1-6	14	TRBD1	many	TGCAGTGCTAGACCTGGACAGGCCTATTCACCCCTCCACTTT	CSARPGQAYSPLHF
TRBV5-1	TRBJ1-1	14	-	few	TGCGCCAGCACTGTGGGGGCCGAGGACACTGAAGCTTTCTTT	CASTVGAEDTEAFF
TRBV7-8	TRBJ1-5	16	-	many	TGTGCCAGCACCAAGACAGGTGGAGGGCGCGGGCAGCCCCAGCATTTT	CASTKTGGGRGQPQHF
TRBV6-5	TRBJ2-3	14	-	many	TGTGCCAGCAGGGCCCTCTCACTATCAGATACGCAGTATTTT	CASRALSLSDTQYF
TRBV3-1	TRBJ2-7	14	-	few	TGTGCCAGCAGCCAGGAGCGGTCGATGTACGAGCAGTACTTC	CASSQERSMYEQYF
TRBV9	TRBJ2-5	11	TRBD2	many	TGTGCCAGCAGCGCGGGGGGGACCCAGTACTTC	CASSAGGTQYF